These 15 T cell receptor beta chains were all obtained from the same sample, sequenced in a study of CD8 T cells in Susac syndrome. Random hexamers were used to reverse transcribe an amount of about 0.5 to 1 ug RNA. One entry per CDR3 protein results from TCRdb running MiXCR on the immunoSEQ multiplex PCR reads. The data show more than 75,000 distinct CDR3 sequences, around 94% seen once. The sequenced sample consisted of CD8+ T cells from PBMCs. The origin of the receptors is a human donor in good health.

The rearrangement joins TRBV2 to TRBJ2-3; 8 bases fit TRBD1. Germline assignment: CDR1 SNHLY and CDR2 FYNNEI. The trim removed 6 bases at V and 2 bases at J, leaving 4 bases unmatched. This CDR3 region has 14 residues. The CDR3 DNA follows: TGTGCCAGCAGAGGACAGGGAAACACAGATACGCAGTATTTT. It codes for CASRGQGNTDTQYF.

This clonotype turned up a few times. The V gene is TRBV6-5, the J gene TRBJ1-1, with D possibly TRBD1 on 6 matching bases. This CDR3 is 14 amino acids long. V was trimmed by 3 bases and J by 2 bases, leaving 10 bases between them. Germline loops: CDR1 MNHEY, CDR2 SVGAGI. CDR3 amino acids: CASSYQGTNTEAFF. The CDR3 DNA reads as TGTGCCAGCAGTTATCAGGGGACTAACACTGAAGCTTTCTTT.

The chain uses TRBV15 and TRBJ2-5; weak D call: TRBD1 (7 bases). Germline loops: CDR1 LNHNV, CDR2 YYDKDF (reference sequence). With 1 base removed from V and 4 bases from J, the gap between germline ends came to 13 bases. The CDR3 spans 15 residues. CDR3 residues: CATSRGRGPAETQYF. CDR3 sequence (DNA): TGTGCCACCAGCAGAGGGAGGGGGCCGGCAGAGACCCAGTACTTC. The complete variable domain, with remaining parts taken from reference TRBV15 and TRBJ2-5, reads DAMVIQNPRYQVTQFGKPVTLSCSQTLNHNVMYWYQQKSSQAPKLLFHYYDKDFNNEADTPDNFQSRRPNTSFCFLDIRSPGLGDTAMYLCATSRGRGPAETQYFGPGTRLLVL.

As for this clonotype: One end of the junction fails to match germline, which may point to a read error. V and J are TRBV5-1 and TRBJ1-1; D gene uncertain. The CDR3 is made up of 14 amino acids. Germline loops: CDR1 SGHRS, CDR2 YFSETQ. CDR3 in DNA: TGCGCCAGCAGCTTGGAAAGGGAGAACAGTGAAGCTTTCTTT. Its translation is CASSLERENSEAFF. The full variable domain, completed using reference TRBV5-1 and TRBJ1-1, is KAGVTQTPRYLIKTRGQQVTLSCSPISGHRSVSWYQQTPGQGLQFLFEYFSETQRNKGNFPGRFSGRQFSNSRSEMNVSTLELGDSALYLCASSLERENSEAFFGQGTRLTVV.

The gene calls are TRBV27 and TRBJ2-3; TRBD2 matches at 7 bases. CDR3 length: 14 amino acids. Losses at the gene ends were 6 bases for V and 3 bases for J; bases not matched to a gene: 6. CDR1 and CDR2 (germline): MNHEY, SMNVEV (reference sequence). The CDR3 coding sequence is TGTGCCAGCAGGGTCTGGGACTATACAGATACGCAGTATTTT. The encoded protein is CASRVWDYTDTQYF.

V usage is TRBV7-2 and J usage is TRBJ1-2, with D perhaps TRBD1 (5 bases). V was shortened by 3 bases and J by 8 bases, with 22 bases between the two germline ends. The CDR3 is 16 amino acids. Germline-derived CDR1 and CDR2 are SGHTA and FQGNSA. CDR3 sequence (DNA): TGTGCCAGCAGCTTGGAGATCAGGGACGGAAGTAGGGGCTACACCTTC. It codes for CASSLEIRDGSRGYTF.

The chain joins TRBV27 to TRBJ1-1; no reliable D call. With 6 bases removed from V and 8 bases from J, the gap between germline ends came to 16 bases. Germline values: CDR1 MNHEY, CDR2 SMNVEV (reference sequence). The CDR3 contains 13 residues. The chain's CDR3 is CASRRYKSEEAFF. DNA for the CDR3: TGTGCCAGCAGGCGATACAAGAGCGAAGAAGCTTTCTTT.

J is TRBJ2-1 and V is TRBV29-1, with D perhaps matching TRBD1 (5 bases). With 1 base removed from V and 5 bases from J, the gap between germline ends came to 15 bases. The CDR3 totals 15 residues. Germline values: CDR1 SQVTM, CDR2 ANQGSEA. The CDR3 is CSVEGERQPNNEQFF. CDR3 sequence (DNA): TGCAGCGTTGAAGGGGAACGACAGCCGAACAATGAGCAGTTCTTC.

This sequence joins TRBV7-2 and TRBJ2-5; 8 positions match TRBD2. From germline, CDR1 is SGHTA and CDR2 FQGNSA. V dropped 4 bases and J dropped 5; count of bases not matched to a gene: 6. The CDR3 sequence is 14 residues long. The CDR3 loop reads CASSSAGGGETQYF. In nucleotides, the CDR3 is TGTGCCAGCAGCTCCGCGGGGGGCGGGGAGACCCAGTACTTC.

The chain employs TRBV11-2 and TRBJ2-1; no clear D. V was cut by 3 bases and J by 0 bases, with 3 bases left in between. Germline CDR1 SGHAT, CDR2 FQNNGV. CDR3 length: 13 amino acids. The CDR3 DNA reads TGTGCCAGCAGCTTCCGCTCCTACAATGAGCAGTTCTTC. Protein sequence: CASSFRSYNEQFF.

The chain is built from TRBV12-3 or TRBV12-4 and TRBJ2-5; unclear D gene. V gave up 3 bases and J gave up 4 bases, with 12 bases separating them. The CDR3 is 14 amino acids. CDR3 protein: CASSFGSTGETQYF. The CDR3 bases are TGTGCCAGCAGTTTTGGCTCGACCGGAGAGACCCAGTACTTC.

In this sample, this clonotype turned up once. The chain has TRBV29-1 and TRBJ1-1; 8 bases align to TRBD1. Germline V CDR1 and CDR2: SQVTM, ANQGSEA. This CDR3 region has 15 residues. The trim removed 5 bases at V and 1 base at J, leaving 9 bases unmatched. CDR3 bases: TGCAGCGTTAAGGTGCGAGGGACAGGGAACACTGAAGCTTTCTTT. The encoded protein is CSVKVRGTGNTEAFF.

This chain uses TRBV2 with TRBJ2-7, with 8 bases identical to TRBD1. J gave up 11 bases and V 8 bases, and 8 bases lay outside the gene matches. The CDR3 covers 11 residues. CDR1 is SNHLY and CDR2 is FYNNEI in the germline V gene. The CDR3 DNA follows: TGTGCCAGCCACCCTAGGACAGGGAAGTACGTC. This encodes CASHPRTGKYV.

V usage is TRBV20-1 and J usage is TRBJ2-2, with TRBD2 matching 11 bases. Germline lookup yields CDR1 DFQATT and CDR2 SNEGSKA (reference sequence). The CDR3 totals 17 residues. V gave up 6 bases and J gave up 4 bases; unmatched junction bases: 13. The CDR3 reads CSALRTSGRFGTGELFF. The CDR3 region has the DNA TGCAGTGCCCTGAGAACTAGCGGGAGATTCGGCACCGGGGAGCTGTTTTTT.

The J gene is TRBJ2-1, the V gene TRBV7-6, with TRBD1 matching 7 bases. The CDR3 spans 13 residues. The germline V gene has CDR1 SGHVS and CDR2 FNYEAQ. Trimming took 2 bases from V and 8 from J; bases not matched to a gene: 3. The CDR3 is CASSLRDSHEQFF. CDR3 coding DNA: TGTGCCAGCAGCTTAAGGGACAGCCATGAGCAGTTCTTC.